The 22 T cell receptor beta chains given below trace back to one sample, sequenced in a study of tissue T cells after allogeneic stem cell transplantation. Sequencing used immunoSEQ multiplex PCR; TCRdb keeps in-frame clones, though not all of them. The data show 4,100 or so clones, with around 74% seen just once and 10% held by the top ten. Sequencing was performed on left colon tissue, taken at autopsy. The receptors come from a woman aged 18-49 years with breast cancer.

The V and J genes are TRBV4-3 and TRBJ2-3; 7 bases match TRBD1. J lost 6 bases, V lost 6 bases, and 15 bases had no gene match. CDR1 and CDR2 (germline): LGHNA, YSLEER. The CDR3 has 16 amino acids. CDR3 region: CASRHRQGGRADTQYF. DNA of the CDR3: TGCGCCAGCAGACATCGACAGGGCGGGCGTGCGGATACGCAGTATTTT.

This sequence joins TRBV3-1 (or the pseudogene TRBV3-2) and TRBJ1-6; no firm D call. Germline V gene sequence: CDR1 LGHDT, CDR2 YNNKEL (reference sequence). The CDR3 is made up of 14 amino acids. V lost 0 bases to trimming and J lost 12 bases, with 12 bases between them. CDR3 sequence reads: CASSQDLAPGPLHF. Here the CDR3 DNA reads TGTGCCAGCAGCCAAGATCTGGCCCCAGGACCCCTCCACTTT.

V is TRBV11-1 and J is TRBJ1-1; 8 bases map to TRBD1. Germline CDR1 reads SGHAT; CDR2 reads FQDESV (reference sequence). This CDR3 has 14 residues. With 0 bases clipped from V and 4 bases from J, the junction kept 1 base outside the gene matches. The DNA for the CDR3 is TGTGCCAGCAGCTTAGCCAGGGGGCCCACTGAAGCTTTCTTT. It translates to CASSLARGPTEAFF. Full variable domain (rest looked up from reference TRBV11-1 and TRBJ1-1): EAEVAQSPRYKITEKSQAVAFWCDPISGHATLYWYRQILGQGPELLVQFQDESVVDDSQLPKDRFSAERLKGVDSTLKIQPAELGDSAMYLCASSLARGPTEAFFGQGTRLTVV.

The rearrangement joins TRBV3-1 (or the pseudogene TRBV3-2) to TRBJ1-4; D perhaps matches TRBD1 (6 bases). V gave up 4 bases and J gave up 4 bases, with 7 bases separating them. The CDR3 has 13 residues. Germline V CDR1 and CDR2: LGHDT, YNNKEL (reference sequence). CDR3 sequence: CASSRDNNEKLFF. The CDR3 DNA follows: TGTGCCAGCAGCCGGGACAATAATGAAAAACTGTTTTTT.

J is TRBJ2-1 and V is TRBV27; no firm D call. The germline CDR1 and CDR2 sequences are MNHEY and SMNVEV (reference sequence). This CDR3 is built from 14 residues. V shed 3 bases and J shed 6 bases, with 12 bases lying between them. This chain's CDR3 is CASSFSPEANEQFF. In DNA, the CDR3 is TGTGCCAGCAGTTTTTCTCCAGAGGCCAATGAGCAGTTCTTC.

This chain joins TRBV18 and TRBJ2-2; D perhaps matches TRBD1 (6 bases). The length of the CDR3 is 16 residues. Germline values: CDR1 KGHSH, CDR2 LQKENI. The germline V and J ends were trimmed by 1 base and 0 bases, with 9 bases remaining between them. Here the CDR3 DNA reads TGTGCCAGCTCACCACGGGGGCCCCCGAACACCGGGGAGCTGTTTTTT. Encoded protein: CASSPRGPPNTGELFF.

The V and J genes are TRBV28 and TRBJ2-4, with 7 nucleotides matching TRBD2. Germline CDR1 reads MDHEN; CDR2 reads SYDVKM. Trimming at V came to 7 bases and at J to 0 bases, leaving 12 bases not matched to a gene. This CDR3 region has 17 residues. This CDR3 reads CASIPGFQRGAKNIQYF. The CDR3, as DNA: TGTGCCAGCATCCCCGGTTTCCAGCGGGGAGCCAAAAACATTCAGTACTTC.

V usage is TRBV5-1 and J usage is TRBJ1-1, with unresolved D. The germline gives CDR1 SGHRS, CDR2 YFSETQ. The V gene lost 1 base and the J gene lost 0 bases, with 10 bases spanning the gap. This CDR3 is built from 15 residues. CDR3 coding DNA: TGCGCCAGCAGCTTGAGAGTAGGAGTGAACACTGAAGCTTTCTTT. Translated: CASSLRVGVNTEAFF. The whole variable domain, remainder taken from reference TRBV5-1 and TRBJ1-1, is KAGVTQTPRYLIKTRGQQVTLSCSPISGHRSVSWYQQTPGQGLQFLFEYFSETQRNKGNFPGRFSGRQFSNSRSEMNVSTLELGDSALYLCASSLRVGVNTEAFFGQGTRLTVV.

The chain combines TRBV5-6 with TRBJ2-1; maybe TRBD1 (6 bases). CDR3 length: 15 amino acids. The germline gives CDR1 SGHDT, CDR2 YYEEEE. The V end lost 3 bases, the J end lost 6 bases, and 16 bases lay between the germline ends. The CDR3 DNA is TGTGCCAGCAGCTCTGCCCCGGACAGTTCCAATGAGCAGTTCTTC. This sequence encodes CASSSAPDSSNEQFF.

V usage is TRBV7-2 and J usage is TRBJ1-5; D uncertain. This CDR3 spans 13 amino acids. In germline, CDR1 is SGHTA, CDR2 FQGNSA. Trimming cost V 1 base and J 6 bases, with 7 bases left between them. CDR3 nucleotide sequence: TGTGCCAGCAGCTTAGGAAGGGCTCAGCCCCAGCATTTT. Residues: CASSLGRAQPQHF. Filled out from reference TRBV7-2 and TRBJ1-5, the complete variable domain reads GAGVSQSPSNKVTEKGKDVELRCDPISGHTALYWYRQSLGQGLEFLIYFQGNSAPDKSGLPSDRFSAERTGGSVSTLTIQRTQQEDSAVYLCASSLGRAQPQHFGDGTRLSIL.

CDR3 region: CASSKDRSSGQFF. The CDR3 DNA reads as TGTGCCAGCAGCAAGGACAGGTCTTCTGGTCAGTTCTTC. The genes are TRBV9 and TRBJ2-1; 7 bases line up with TRBD1. V lost 4 bases, J lost 13 bases, and 11 bases stayed unmatched. The germline V gene has CDR1 SGDLS and CDR2 YYNGEE. The CDR3 runs 13 residues. The variable domain in full, with the rest retrieved from reference TRBV9 and TRBJ2-1, is DSGVTQTPKHLITATGQRVTLRCSPRSGDLSVYWYQQSLDQGLQFLIQYYNGEERAKGNILERFSAQQFPDLHSELNLSSLELGDSALYFCASSKDRSSGQFFGPGTRLTVL.

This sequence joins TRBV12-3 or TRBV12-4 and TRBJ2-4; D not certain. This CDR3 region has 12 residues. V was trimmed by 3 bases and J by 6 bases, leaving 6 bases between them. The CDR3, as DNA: TGTGCCAGCAGTTTTTGGGGAAACATTCAGTACTTC. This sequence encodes CASSFWGNIQYF.

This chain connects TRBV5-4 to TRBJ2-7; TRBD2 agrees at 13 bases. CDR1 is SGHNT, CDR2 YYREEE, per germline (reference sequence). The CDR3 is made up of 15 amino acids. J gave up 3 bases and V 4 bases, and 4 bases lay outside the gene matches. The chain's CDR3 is CASSAGLAGDYEQYF. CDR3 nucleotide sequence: TGTGCCAGCAGCGCCGGACTAGCGGGAGACTACGAGCAGTACTTC.

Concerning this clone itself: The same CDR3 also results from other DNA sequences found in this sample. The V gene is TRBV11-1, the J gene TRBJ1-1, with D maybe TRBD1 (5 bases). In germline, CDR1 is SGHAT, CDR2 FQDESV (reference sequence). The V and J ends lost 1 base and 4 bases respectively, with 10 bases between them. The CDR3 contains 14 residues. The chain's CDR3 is CASSLGRGSTEAFF. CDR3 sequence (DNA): TGTGCCAGCAGCTTAGGAAGGGGCTCCACTGAAGCTTTCTTT.

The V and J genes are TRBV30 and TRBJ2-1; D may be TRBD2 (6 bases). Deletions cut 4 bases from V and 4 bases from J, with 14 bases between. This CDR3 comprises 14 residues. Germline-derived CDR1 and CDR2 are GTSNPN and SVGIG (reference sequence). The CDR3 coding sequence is TGTGCCTGGAACCCGGGACTTACATACAATGAGCAGTTCTTC. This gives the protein CAWNPGLTYNEQFF.

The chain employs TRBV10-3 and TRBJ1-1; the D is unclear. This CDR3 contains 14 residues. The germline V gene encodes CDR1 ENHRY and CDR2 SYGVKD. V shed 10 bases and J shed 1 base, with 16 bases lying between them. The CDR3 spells CATSTGSPNTEAFF. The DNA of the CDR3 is TGTGCCACTTCCACCGGGTCCCCGAACACTGAAGCTTTCTTT.

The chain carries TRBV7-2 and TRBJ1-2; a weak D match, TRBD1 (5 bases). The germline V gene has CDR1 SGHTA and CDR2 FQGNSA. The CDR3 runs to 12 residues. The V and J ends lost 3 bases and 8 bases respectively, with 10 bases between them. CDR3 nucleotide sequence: TGTGCCAGCAGCTTCGGCCAGGGAGGCTACACCTTC. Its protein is CASSFGQGGYTF.

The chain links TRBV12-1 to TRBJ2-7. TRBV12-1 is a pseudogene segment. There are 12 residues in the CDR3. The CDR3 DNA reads TGTGCCAGCAGCGAAGGGTACTACGAGCAGTACTTC. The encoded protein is CASSEGYYEQYF.

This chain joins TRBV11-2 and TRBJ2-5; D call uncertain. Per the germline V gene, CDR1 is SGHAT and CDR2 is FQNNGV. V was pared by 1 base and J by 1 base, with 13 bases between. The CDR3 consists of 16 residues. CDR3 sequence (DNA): TGTGCCAGCAGCTTAGTACCCGACTCATCCCAAGAGACCCAGTACTTC. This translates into CASSLVPDSSQETQYF.

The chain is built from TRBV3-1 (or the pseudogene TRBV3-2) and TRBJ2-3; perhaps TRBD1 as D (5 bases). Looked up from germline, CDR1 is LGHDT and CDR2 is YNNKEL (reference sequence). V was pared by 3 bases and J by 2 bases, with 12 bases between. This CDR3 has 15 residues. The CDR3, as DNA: TGTGCCAGCAGCCACATGTTGGGGCACACAGATACGCAGTATTTT. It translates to CASSHMLGHTDTQYF.

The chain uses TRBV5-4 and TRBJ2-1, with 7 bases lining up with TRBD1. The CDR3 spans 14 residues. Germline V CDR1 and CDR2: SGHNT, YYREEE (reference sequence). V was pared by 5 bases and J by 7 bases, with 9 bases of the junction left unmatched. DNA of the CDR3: TGTGCCAGCAGTGGGGGACAGCAACTTAATGAGCAGTTCTTC. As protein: CASSGGQQLNEQFF.

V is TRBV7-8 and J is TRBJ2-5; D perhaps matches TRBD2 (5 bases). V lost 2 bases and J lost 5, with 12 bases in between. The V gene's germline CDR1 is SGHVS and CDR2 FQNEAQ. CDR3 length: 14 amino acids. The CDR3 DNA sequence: TGTGCCAGCAGCTTATGGGGAGTTGGGGAGACCCAGTACTTC. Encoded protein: CASSLWGVGETQYF.